This TCR beta chain was recorded in a study of Ad26.COV2.S vaccination and SARS-CoV-2 variants (dated by TCRdb to the early 2020s). Regarding the research as a whole: Vaccine-arm donors came from COV1001, a multicentre, randomized, double-blind, placebo-controlled phase I-IIa trial of Ad26.COV2.S in healthy adults. Ad26.COV2.S was administered intramuscularly at 5 x 10^10 or 1 x 10^11 viral particles, either as a single shot or as two shots given 56 days apart. Sequencing of the TCRbeta repertoire served to evaluate the specificity and breadth of SARS-CoV-2-reactive T cell receptors following Ad26.COV2.S vaccination. The TCR-sequenced set comprised approximately 30 samples: around 20 Ad26.COV2.S vaccine recipients, 5 placebo recipients and 8 SARS-CoV-2 convalescent individuals. Trial participants were randomized into five groups of five, in which low-dose or high-dose Ad26.COV2.S was given once or twice, or placebo was given on both occasions. Investigators remained blinded to trial group allocation during experiments and outcome assessment. Overall study outcomes, separate from this receptor: Higher spike-specific TCR breadth was observed in Ad26.COV2.S recipients than in placebo recipients (P = 0.0014). According to the authors, total T cell responses may have been underestimated by the TCR breadth and depth analyses. Vaccine and placebo recipients had similar non-spike TCR breadth, a finding consistent with the vaccine containing only spike. After vaccination, substantial breadth of spike-specific CD8+ and CD4+ T cell responses was reported. Comparing responses between vaccine doses or regimens was not something the study was powered to do.

In light of the paper, this sample's treatment or condition label describes: some 20 received Ad26.COV2.S at low or high dose, single or two shots; a few received placebo; per-sample allocation not given. Repertoires of vaccine and placebo recipients were sequenced from samples collected on day 63 after the first injection. Cohort 1b enrolled some 25 adults aged 18-55 years at a single site in Boston, USA, between 29 July and 7 August 2020. Ad26.COV2.S consisted of a replication-incompetent adenovirus type 26 vector by which a prefusion-stabilized SARS-CoV-2 spike protein from the original Wuhan strain was expressed. In the germline V gene, CDR1 corresponds to SGHAT and CDR2 to FQNNGV. Trimmed from V: 5 bases; trimmed from J: 14 bases; junction bases lacking a gene match: 20. Counted from cysteine to phenylalanine, this CDR3 has 17 amino acids. CDR3 DNA is the only sequence kept; it has 51 bases, read in frame from the first base.

The immunoSEQ Assay was used to sequence TCRbeta CDR3 regions. After extraction, genomic DNA underwent amplification by bias-controlled multiplex PCR, followed by high-throughput sequencing. Concerning the study's data processing: To quantify the absolute abundance of every unique TCRbeta CDR3 region, sequences were collapsed and filtered. Usable DNA was measured by amplifying reference genes present in all nucleated cells, and TCRbeta template counts were normalized to that usable DNA to estimate T cell fraction. Repertoire TCRs were annotated as SARS-CoV-2-specific by exact matching of V gene, CDR3 amino acid sequence and J gene to a known reactive TCR set. The reference SARS-CoV-2 TCR set came from MIRA and was filtered for enrichment in COVID-19-positive ImmuneCODE repertoires, removing public or cross-reactive TCRs. Using the MIRA antigens, annotated TCRs were further analysed by specific ORF or by position within an ORF. Breadth was defined as the number of annotated unique rearrangements divided by the total number of unique productive rearrangements, and depth was defined as the summed frequency of the annotated unique rearrangements. TCR breadth was compared between groups using two-sided Wilcoxon rank-sum tests. TCRdb mirrors the immuneACCESS table, restricted to in-frame sequences. Some clones are absent from its copies; in checked studies, under half trace to an unresolved V gene, and the reason for the others is unknown. The D gene and trimming were derived from the DNA, and the V and J assignments and clone size from that table. For this sample the table gives 300,000 to 400,000 clones, of which under 90% were detected only once. 5.5% of the sample goes to the ten largest clones.

This clone was counted a single time. Its recognized antigen is unknown. Per-nucleotide qualities are absent, and no much larger clonotype sits a single base away. The receptor chain draws on TRBV11-2 and TRBJ2-3; 12 bases in the junction line up with TRBD2. The sample was peripheral blood, taken in a trial of Ad26.COV2.S vaccine versus placebo. This sequence originates from a person between 18 and 65 years old who received the Ad26.COV2.S COVID-19 vaccine or a placebo. The DNA reads as follows: TGTGCCAGCAGCCGAACTTACTCGGGACTAGCGGGCGTAGAGCCGTATTTT. Translated, this gives CASSRTYSGLAGVEPYF.